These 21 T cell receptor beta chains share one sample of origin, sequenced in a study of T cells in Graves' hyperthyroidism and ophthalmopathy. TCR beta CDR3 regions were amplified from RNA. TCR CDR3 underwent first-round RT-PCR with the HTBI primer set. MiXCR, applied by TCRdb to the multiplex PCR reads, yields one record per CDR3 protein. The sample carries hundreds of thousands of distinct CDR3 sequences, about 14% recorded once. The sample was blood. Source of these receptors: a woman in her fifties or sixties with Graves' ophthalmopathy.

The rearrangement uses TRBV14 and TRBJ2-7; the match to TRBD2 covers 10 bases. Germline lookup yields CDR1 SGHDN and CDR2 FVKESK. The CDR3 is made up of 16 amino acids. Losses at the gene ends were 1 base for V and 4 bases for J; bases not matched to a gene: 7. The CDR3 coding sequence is TGTGCCAGCAGCCAAGGACTAGCGGGTAATTTATACGAGCAGTACTTC. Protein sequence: CASSQGLAGNLYEQYF.

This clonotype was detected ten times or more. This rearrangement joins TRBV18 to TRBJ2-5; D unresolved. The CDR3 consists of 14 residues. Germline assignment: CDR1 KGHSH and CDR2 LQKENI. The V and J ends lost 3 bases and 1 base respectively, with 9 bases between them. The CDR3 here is CASSPSPTQETQYF. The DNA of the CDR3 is TGTGCCAGCTCACCTTCGCCTACCCAAGAGACCCAGTACTTC.

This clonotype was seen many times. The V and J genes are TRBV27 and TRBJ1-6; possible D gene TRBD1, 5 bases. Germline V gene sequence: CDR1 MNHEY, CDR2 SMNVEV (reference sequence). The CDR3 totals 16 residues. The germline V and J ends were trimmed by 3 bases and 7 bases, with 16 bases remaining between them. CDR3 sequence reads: CASSLGTGRRNSPLHF. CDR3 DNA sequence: TGTGCCAGCAGTTTGGGAACAGGACGGAGGAATTCACCCCTCCACTTT.

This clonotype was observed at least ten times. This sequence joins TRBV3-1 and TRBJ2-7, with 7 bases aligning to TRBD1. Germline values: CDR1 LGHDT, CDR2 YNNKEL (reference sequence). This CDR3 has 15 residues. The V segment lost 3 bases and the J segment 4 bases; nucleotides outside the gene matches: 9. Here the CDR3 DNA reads TGTGCCAGCAGCCAGGTACCCGGGACAGCGTACGAGCAGTACTTC. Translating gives CASSQVPGTAYEQYF.

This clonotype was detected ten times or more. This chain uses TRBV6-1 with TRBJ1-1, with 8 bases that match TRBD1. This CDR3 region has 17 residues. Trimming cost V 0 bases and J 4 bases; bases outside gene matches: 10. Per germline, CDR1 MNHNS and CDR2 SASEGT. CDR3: CASSEARTGYLVTEAFF. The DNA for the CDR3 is TGTGCCAGCAGTGAAGCAAGGACAGGGTATTTGGTCACTGAAGCTTTCTTT.

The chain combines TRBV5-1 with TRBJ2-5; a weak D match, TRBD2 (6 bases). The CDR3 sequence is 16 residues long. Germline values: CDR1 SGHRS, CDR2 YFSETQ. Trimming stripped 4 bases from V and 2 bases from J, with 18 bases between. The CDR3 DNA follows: TGCGCCAGCAGCCGGGGGACTGTTCAAGGTCAAGAGACCCAGTACTTC. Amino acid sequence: CASSRGTVQGQETQYF.

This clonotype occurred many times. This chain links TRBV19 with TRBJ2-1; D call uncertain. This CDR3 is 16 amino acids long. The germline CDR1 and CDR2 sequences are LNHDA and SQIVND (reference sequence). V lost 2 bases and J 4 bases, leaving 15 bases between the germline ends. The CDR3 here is CASSILSDTPYNEQFF. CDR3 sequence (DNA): TGTGCCAGTAGTATACTGAGCGACACCCCATACAATGAGCAGTTCTTC.

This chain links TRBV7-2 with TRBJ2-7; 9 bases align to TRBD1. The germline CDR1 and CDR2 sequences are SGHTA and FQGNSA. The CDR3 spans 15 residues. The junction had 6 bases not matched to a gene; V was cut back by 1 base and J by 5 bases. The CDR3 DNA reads TGTGCCAGCAGCTTAGTTGACAGGGGGTCCCACGAGCAGTACTTC. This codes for CASSLVDRGSHEQYF.

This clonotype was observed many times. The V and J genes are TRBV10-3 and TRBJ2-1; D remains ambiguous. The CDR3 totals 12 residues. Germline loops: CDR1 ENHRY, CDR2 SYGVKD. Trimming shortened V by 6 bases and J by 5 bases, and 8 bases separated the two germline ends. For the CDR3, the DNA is TGTGCCATCAGGGTCGATGACAATGAGCAGTTCTTC. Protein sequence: CAIRVDDNEQFF.

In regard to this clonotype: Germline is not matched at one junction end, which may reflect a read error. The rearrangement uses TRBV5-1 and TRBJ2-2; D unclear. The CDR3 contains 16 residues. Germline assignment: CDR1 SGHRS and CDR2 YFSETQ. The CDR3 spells CASSLERSRNAGELFF. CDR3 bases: TGCGCCAGCAGCTTGGAAAGGAGTCGGAACGCCGGGGAGCTGTTTTTT.

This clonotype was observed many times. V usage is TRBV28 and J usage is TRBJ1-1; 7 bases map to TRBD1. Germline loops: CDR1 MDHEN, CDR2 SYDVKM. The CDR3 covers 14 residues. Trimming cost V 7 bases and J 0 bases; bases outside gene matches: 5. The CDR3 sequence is CASKDRFMNTEAFF. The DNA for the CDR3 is TGTGCCAGCAAGGACAGGTTCATGAACACTGAAGCTTTCTTT.

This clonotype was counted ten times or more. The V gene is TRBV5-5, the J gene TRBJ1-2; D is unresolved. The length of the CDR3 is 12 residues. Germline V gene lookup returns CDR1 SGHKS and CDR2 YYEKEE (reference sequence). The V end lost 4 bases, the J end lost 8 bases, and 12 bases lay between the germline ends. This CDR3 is CASSAWKVGYTF. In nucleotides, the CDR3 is TGTGCCAGCAGCGCCTGGAAGGTCGGCTACACCTTC. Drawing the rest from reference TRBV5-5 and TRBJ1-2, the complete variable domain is DAGVTQSPTHLIKTRGQQVTLRCSPISGHKSVSWYQQVLGQGPQFIFQYYEKEERGRGNFPDRFSARQFPNYSSELNVNALLLGDSALYLCASSAWKVGYTFGSGTRLTVV.

In nucleotides, the CDR3 is TGTGCCAGCAGTTACGCAAGAGACACCATATATTTT. It translates to CASSYARDTIYF. This rearrangement joins TRBV6-2 or TRBV6-3 to TRBJ1-3, with D hard to call. V shed 2 bases and J shed 8 bases, with 7 bases lying between them. This CDR3 is built from 12 residues. The germline V gene has CDR1 MNHEY and CDR2 SVGEGT.

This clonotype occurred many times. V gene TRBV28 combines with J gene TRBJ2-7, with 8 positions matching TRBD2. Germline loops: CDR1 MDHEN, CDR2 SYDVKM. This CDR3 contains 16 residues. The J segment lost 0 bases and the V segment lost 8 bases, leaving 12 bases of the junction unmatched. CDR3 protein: CASFRTSTSRSYEQYF. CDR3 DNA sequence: TGTGCCAGCTTCCGGACTAGCACAAGCCGCTCCTACGAGCAGTACTTC. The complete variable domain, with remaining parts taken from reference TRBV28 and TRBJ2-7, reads DVKVTQSSRYLVKRTGEKVFLECVQDMDHENMFWYRQDPGLGLRLIYFSYDVKMKEKGDIPEGYSVSREKKERFSLILESASTNQTSMYLCASFRTSTSRSYEQYFGPGTRLTVT.

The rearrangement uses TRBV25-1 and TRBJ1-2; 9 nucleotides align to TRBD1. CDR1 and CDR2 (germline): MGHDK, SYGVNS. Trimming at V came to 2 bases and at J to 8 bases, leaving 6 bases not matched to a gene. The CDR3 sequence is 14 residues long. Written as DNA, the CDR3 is TGTGCCAGCAGTGAAGGGGGACAGGGCCGAGGCTACACCTTC. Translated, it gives CASSEGGQGRGYTF.

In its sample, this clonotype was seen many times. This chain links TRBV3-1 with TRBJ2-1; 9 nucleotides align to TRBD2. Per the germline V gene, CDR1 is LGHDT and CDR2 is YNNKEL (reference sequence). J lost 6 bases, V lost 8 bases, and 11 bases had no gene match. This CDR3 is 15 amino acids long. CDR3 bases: TGTGCCAGCGCTAATAGCGGGAGATTAGGCAATGAGCAGTTCTTC. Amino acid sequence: CASANSGRLGNEQFF.

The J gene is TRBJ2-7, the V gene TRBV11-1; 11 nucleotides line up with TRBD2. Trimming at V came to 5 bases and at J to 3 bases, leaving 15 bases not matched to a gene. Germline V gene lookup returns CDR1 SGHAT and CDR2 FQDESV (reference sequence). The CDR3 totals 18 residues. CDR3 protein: CASSPLAGGLGRDYEQYF. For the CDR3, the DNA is TGTGCCAGCAGCCCGCTAGCGGGAGGCCTAGGTAGGGACTACGAGCAGTACTTC.

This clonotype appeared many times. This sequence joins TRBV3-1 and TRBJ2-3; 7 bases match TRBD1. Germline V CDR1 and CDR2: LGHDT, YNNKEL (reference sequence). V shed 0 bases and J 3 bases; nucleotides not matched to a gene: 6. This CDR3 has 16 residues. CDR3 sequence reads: CASSQESGGRTDTQYF. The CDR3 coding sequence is TGTGCCAGCAGCCAAGAGTCAGGGGGAAGGACAGATACGCAGTATTTT.

The CDR3 sequence: CSARQAGGPGETQYF. The DNA for the CDR3 is TGCAGTGCTAGACAAGCGGGAGGGCCAGGGGAGACCCAGTACTTC. J is TRBJ2-5 and V is TRBV20-1; 10 nucleotides agree with TRBD2. This CDR3 is 15 amino acids long. Per the germline V gene, CDR1 is DFQATT and CDR2 is SNEGSKA (reference sequence). Trimming at V came to 2 bases and at J to 5 bases, leaving 8 bases not matched to a gene.

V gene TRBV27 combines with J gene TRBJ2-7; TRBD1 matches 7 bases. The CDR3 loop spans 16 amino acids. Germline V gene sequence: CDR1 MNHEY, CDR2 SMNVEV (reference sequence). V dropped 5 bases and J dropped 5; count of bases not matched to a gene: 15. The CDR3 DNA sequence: TGTGCCAGCAGTGACTACATCGGGACAGAAATGAACGAGCAGTACTTC. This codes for CASSDYIGTEMNEQYF.

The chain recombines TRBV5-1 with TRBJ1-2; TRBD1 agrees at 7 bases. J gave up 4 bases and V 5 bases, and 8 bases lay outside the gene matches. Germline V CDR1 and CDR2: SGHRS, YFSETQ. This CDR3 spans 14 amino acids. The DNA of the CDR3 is TGCGCCAGCAGAACCGGACAGGCCAGCTATGGCTACACCTTC. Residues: CASRTGQASYGYTF.